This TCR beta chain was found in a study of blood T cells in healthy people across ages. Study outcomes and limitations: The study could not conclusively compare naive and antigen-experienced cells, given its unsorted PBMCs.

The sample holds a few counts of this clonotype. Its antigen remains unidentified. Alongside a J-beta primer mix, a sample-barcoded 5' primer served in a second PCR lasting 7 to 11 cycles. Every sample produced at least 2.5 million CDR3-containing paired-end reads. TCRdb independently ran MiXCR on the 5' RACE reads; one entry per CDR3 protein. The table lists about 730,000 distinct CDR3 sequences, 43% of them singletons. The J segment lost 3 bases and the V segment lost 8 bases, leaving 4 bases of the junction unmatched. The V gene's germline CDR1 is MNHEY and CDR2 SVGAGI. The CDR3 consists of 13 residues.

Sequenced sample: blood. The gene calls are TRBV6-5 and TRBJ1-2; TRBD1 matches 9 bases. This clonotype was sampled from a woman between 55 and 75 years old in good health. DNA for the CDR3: TGTGCCAGCGGGACAGGGAGGGACTATGGCTACACCTTC. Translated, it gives CASGTGRDYGYTF.